This entry features one T cell receptor beta chain sequence. This record belongs to a study of technical replicates of blood from several donors. This table comes from immunoSEQ multiplex PCR, and its TCRdb copy is limited to in-frame clones, with some not included. The sample yields over 50,000 clones, about 90% seen once. Trimming removed 3 bases from V and 2 bases from J; junction bases left unmatched: 6. Germline CDR1 reads LNHNV; CDR2 reads YYDKDF (reference sequence). The CDR3 sequence is 15 residues long. The genes are TRBV15 and TRBJ2-7; 8 nucleotides align to TRBD1. Sequenced input: PBMCs. This receptor was taken from a human donor in good health. Some clones in this sample may be carry-over from other donors' samples. The CDR3 loop is CATSSYGQGAYEQYF. The CDR3 coding sequence is TGTGCCACCAGCAGCTATGGACAGGGTGCCTACGAGCAGTACTTC.